A single sample gave rise to the 8 T cell receptor beta chains below, sequenced in a study of cytomegalovirus exposure and HLA in healthy donors. The study ran its PCR with 60 Vbeta and 13 Jbeta primers. Sequenced by immunoSEQ multiplex PCR; TCRdb stores in-frame clones only, minus some. The data contain roughly 150,000 clones, around three quarters of them singletons. Sequenced input: PBMCs. The receptors stem from a woman aged 40 to 49 in good health and CMV-seronegative.

Worth noting for this clone: Different DNA sequences within this sample yield the same CDR3. The rearrangement uses TRBV27 and TRBJ1-5; a possible D gene is TRBD1 (5 bases). CDR3 length: 14 amino acids. The germline gives CDR1 MNHEY, CDR2 SMNVEV (reference sequence). With 3 bases removed from V and 6 bases from J, the gap between germline ends came to 12 bases. The CDR3 sequence: CASSLGQGGQPQHF. CDR3 nucleotide sequence: TGTGCCAGCAGTTTGGGGCAGGGCGGTCAGCCCCAGCATTTT.

This clone has just a few counts. The V call is TRBV2, the J call TRBJ2-5; possibly TRBD1 for D (5 bases). Trimming took off 0 bases at V and 1 base at J, with 12 bases between the two ends. Per the germline V gene, CDR1 is SNHLY and CDR2 is FYNNEI. The CDR3 spans 16 residues. Here the CDR3 DNA reads TGTGCCAGCAGTGAAGCAAGGGGCGGAATCCAAGAGACCCAGTACTTC. Translating it yields CASSEARGGIQETQYF.

This clone appeared a single time. The chain has TRBV7-9 and TRBJ1-4; D gene unclear. V was cut by 0 bases and J by 8 bases, with 10 bases left in between. CDR1 SEHNR and CDR2 FQNEAQ come from the germline V gene (reference sequence). There are 14 residues in the CDR3. CDR3 loop: CASSLAQALEKLFF. For the CDR3, the DNA is TGTGCCAGCAGCTTAGCCCAGGCCCTCGAAAAACTGTTTTTT.

The chain employs TRBV6-4 and TRBJ1-2; the D gene is possibly TRBD1 (6 bases). The germline gives CDR1 MRHNA, CDR2 SNTAGT. V shed 6 bases and J shed 7 bases, with 15 bases lying between them. This CDR3 comprises 13 residues. For the CDR3, the DNA is TGTGCCAGCAGCTTGGACAGCCTCTCTGGCTACACCTTC. The encoded protein is CASSLDSLSGYTF.

The rearrangement uses TRBV4-1 and TRBJ2-7, with D perhaps matching TRBD1 (6 bases). CDR1 and CDR2 from the germline V gene are MGHRA and YSYEKL. Trimming shortened V by 2 bases and J by 2 bases, and 16 bases separated the two germline ends. This CDR3 comprises 16 residues. The CDR3 here is CASSQSSAGATYEQYF. The CDR3 nucleotides are TGCGCCAGCAGCCAATCCTCGGCAGGGGCCACCTACGAGCAGTACTTC.

The chain couples TRBV18 to TRBJ2-1, with TRBD2 identical over 10 bases. Trimming at V came to 3 bases and at J to 5 bases, leaving 10 bases not matched to a gene. Per germline, CDR1 KGHSH and CDR2 LQKENI. The CDR3 loop spans 17 amino acids. CDR3 sequence (DNA): TGTGCCAGCTCACCCCGGTCCAAGCTAGCGGGGGACAATGAGCAGTTCTTC. Amino acid sequence: CASSPRSKLAGDNEQFF.

This chain links TRBV11-3 with TRBJ1-4; 7 bases fit TRBD1. Per germline, CDR1 SGHNT and CDR2 YENEEA. The ends lost 8 bases at V and 17 bases at J; junction bases unmatched: 5. There are 9 residues in the CDR3. CDR3 coding DNA: TGTGCCAGCGGCACAGGGGAATTTTTT. Translating it yields CASGTGEFF.

The V and J genes are TRBV6-4 and TRBJ2-3; 9 bases match TRBD1. CDR3 length: 16 amino acids. V shed 0 bases, J shed 5 bases, and the junction held 6 bases outside the gene matches. Looked up from germline, CDR1 is MRHNA and CDR2 is SNTAGT. The CDR3 bases are TGTGCCAGCAGTGACTCGAGGGGACAGGGTGGAGATACGCAGTATTTT. Protein product: CASSDSRGQGGDTQYF.